These 8 T cell receptor beta chains share one sample of origin, sequenced in a study of blood T cell repertoires in COVID-19. Produced via immunoSEQ multiplex PCR; TCRdb's table is partial and in-frame only. The sample lists 130,000 or so clones; under 90% were seen once. Source material: peripheral blood. These receptors were collected from a woman aged 55-69 years with active or convalescent COVID-19.

The chain combines TRBV19 with TRBJ1-1, with TRBD1 as a possible D gene (5 bases). The CDR3 extends over 14 amino acids. Germline loops: CDR1 LNHDA, CDR2 SQIVND (reference sequence). Between the trimmed V and J ends, which lost 5 bases and 3 bases, there was a span of 13 bases. The CDR3 DNA follows: TGTGCCAGTAGTCCCCGAGACAGATACACTGAAGCTTTCTTT. Translation gives CASSPRDRYTEAFF.

Only one count was recorded for this clone. The chain uses TRBV6-5 and TRBJ1-6, with 7 bases lining up with TRBD1. Looked up from germline, CDR1 is MNHEY and CDR2 is SVGAGI. With V trimmed by 0 bases and J by 9 bases, 5 bases remained unmatched. The CDR3 length is 15 residues. The CDR3 DNA follows: TGTGCCAGCAGTTACTCACAGGGGAGTGGTTCACCCCTCCACTTT. Its translation: CASSYSQGSGSPLHF.

The V call is TRBV28, the J call TRBJ2-5, with D perhaps TRBD2 (5 bases). The CDR3 consists of 14 residues. Germline CDR1 reads MDHEN; CDR2 reads SYDVKM. V shed 3 bases and J shed 3 bases, with 11 bases lying between them. The CDR3, as DNA: TGTGCCAGCAGTTTTTCCAGAGGGAAAGAGACCCAGTACTTC. Translation gives CASSFSRGKETQYF.

This clone was picked up one time. This rearrangement joins TRBV28 to TRBJ2-7; weak D call: TRBD1 (8 bases). Trimming stripped 8 bases from V and 0 bases from J, with 11 bases between. Germline CDR1 and CDR2: MDHEN and SYDVKM. The CDR3 is 13 amino acids. The CDR3, as DNA: TGTGCCAGCTACAGGGGGGGCTCCTACGAGCAGTACTTC. As protein: CASYRGGSYEQYF.

This sequence joins TRBV29-1 and TRBJ2-7; a possible D gene is TRBD2 (6 bases). The germline V and J ends were trimmed by 4 bases and 9 bases, with 13 bases remaining between them. This CDR3 is built from 11 residues. Germline values: CDR1 SQVTM, CDR2 ANQGSEA. The CDR3 DNA sequence: TGCAGCGTTGGACGGGGGTCTATGCAGTACTTC. Its translation is CSVGRGSMQYF.

The V call is TRBV5-1, the J call TRBJ2-3; 11 bases are shared with TRBD2. Germline CDR1 is SGHRS and CDR2 is YFSETQ. The CDR3 sequence is 16 residues long. J gave up 2 bases and V 0 bases, and 2 bases lay outside the gene matches. The CDR3, as DNA: TGCGCCAGCAGCTTGGTACTAGCGGGGGTCACAGATACGCAGTATTTT. It is translated as CASSLVLAGVTDTQYF.

This chain joins TRBV5-1 and TRBJ2-3; D unresolved. The length of the CDR3 is 16 residues. The germline V gene has CDR1 SGHRS and CDR2 YFSETQ. With 0 bases removed from V and 0 bases from J, the gap between germline ends came to 11 bases. This CDR3 is CASSLDERRSTDTQYF. As DNA, the CDR3 is TGCGCCAGCAGCTTGGATGAGAGGCGAAGCACAGATACGCAGTATTTT. Drawing the rest from reference TRBV5-1 and TRBJ2-3, the complete variable domain is KAGVTQTPRYLIKTRGQQVTLSCSPISGHRSVSWYQQTPGQGLQFLFEYFSETQRNKGNFPGRFSGRQFSNSRSEMNVSTLELGDSALYLCASSLDERRSTDTQYFGPGTRLTVL.

The rearrangement uses TRBV28 and TRBJ1-5, with D maybe TRBD1 (5 bases). Trimming stripped 8 bases from V and 5 bases from J, with 13 bases between. This CDR3 is built from 13 residues. Germline CDR1 MDHEN, CDR2 SYDVKM. The CDR3: CASSSGIDQPQHF. DNA for the CDR3: TGTGCCAGCTCATCAGGGATTGATCAGCCCCAGCATTTT.